The 2 T cell receptor beta chains presented below share a single source sample, sequenced in a study of blood T cell repertoires in COVID-19 (dated by TCRdb to 2018 to 2020). Receptors were amplified or captured by the immunoSEQ multiplex PCR assay. The source is immuneACCESS, and TCRdb retained only in-frame sequences with V and J called. Part of the clones is not carried over; for the studies checked, unresolved V genes explain less than half of this, and the remainder is unexplained. Recorded for this sample are hundreds of thousands of clones; 70% to 90% of them occurred a single time. The ten largest make up 3% of the sample. Sequencing used peripheral blood. These receptors originate from a human donor in a cohort sampled during active COVID-19.

The genes are TRBV6-1 and TRBJ1-5; D may be TRBD1 (5 bases). V lost 3 bases to trimming and J lost 6 bases, with 9 bases between them. The CDR3 has 13 residues. Germline CDR1 and CDR2: MNHNS and SASEGT. CDR3: CASSERGGQPQHF. CDR3 bases: TGTGCCAGCAGTGAGCGGGGGGGTCAGCCCCAGCATTTT.

The table lists this clone with a count of one. V gene TRBV29-1 combines with J gene TRBJ1-3; no definite D call. Trimming shortened V by 6 bases and J by 3 bases, and 21 bases separated the two germline ends. This CDR3 is built from 16 residues. Germline CDR1 SQVTM, CDR2 ANQGSEA. The CDR3 coding sequence is TGCAGCGTCGAACTGCGGCGGTGGAGAGTTGGAAACACCATATATTTT. Its translation is CSVELRRWRVGNTIYF.